The source of this TCR beta chain is a study of cytomegalovirus exposure and HLA in healthy donors. The study ran its PCR with 60 Vbeta and 13 Jbeta primers. This table comes from immunoSEQ multiplex PCR, and its TCRdb copy is limited to in-frame clones, with some not included. The sample contains roughly 100,000 clones, 76% of which appear only once. After removal of 5 bases from V and 3 bases from J, the junction contained 3 bases not matched to a gene. The CDR3 loop spans 13 amino acids. In germline, CDR1 is MDHEN, CDR2 SYDVKM. Study observations and caveats: Immune exposure information comprised only CMV serostatus. Rarity held for most TCR sequences, but there were some public TCRs that occurred in many donors. Later on, an analysis found that several of the most significant clusters appeared to be linked to common viral pathogens, which included parvovirus B19.

Concerning this clone itself: The target antigen is unknown.

The chain uses TRBV28 and TRBJ2-5; 7 nucleotides match TRBD1. The sequenced sample was PBMCs. The sequence derives from a woman aged 18-29 years in good health and CMV-seropositive. The CDR3 nucleotides read TGTGCCAGCAGTCCACAGGGGAAAGAGACCCAGTACTTC. This gives the protein CASSPQGKETQYF.